The subject of this entry is one T cell receptor (beta chain). The sample belongs to a study of blood T cell repertoires in COVID-19. Study-wide background: Sources were T cells, B-cell-depleted T cells, or PBMCs; the material itself was cDNA or gDNA.

The CDR3 is made up of 20 amino acids. J was trimmed by 1 base and V by 2 bases; bases with no gene match: 11. Germline CDR1 SGHVS, CDR2 FQNEAQ. Original data processing: Counts of nucleated cells, estimated from reference gene primer amplification, were obtained. Profiled with immunoSEQ multiplex PCR; TCRdb holds only in-frame clones, not every one. V and J calls plus clone size are reproduced from that table; the DNA served to infer D and trimming. The sample yields fewer than 250,000 clones, 85% to 90% seen once. The sequence was obtained from a man aged 60 to 75 with acute or convalescent COVID-19. Material for sequencing was peripheral blood. The chain couples TRBV7-8 to TRBJ2-2; the match to TRBD2 covers 12 bases. CDR3 sequence: CASSLFQIAGLAGNTGELFF. The CDR3, as DNA: TGTGCCAGCAGCTTATTCCAAATAGCGGGACTAGCGGGGAACACCGGGGAGCTGTTTTTT.